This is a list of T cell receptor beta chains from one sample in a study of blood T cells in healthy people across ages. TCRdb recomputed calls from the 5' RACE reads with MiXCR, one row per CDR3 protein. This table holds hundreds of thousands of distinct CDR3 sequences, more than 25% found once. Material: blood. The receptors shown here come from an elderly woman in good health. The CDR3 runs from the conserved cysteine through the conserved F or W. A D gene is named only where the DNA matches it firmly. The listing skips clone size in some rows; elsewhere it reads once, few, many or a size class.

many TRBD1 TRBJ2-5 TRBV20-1 CSARAPGGEEGETQYF TGCAGTGCTAGAGCTCCAGGGGGCGAAGAGGGAGAGACCCAGTACTTC
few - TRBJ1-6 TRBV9 CASSETERSPLHF TGTGCCAGCAGCGAGACAGAAAGGTCACCCCTCCACTTT
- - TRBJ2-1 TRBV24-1 CATSDMVSSYNEQFF TGTGCCACCAGTGATATGGTGAGCTCCTACAATGAGCAGTTCTTC
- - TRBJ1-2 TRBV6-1 CATRTIRGYTF TGTGCCACCCGCACGATAAGGGGCTACACCTTC
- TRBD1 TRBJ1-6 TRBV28 CVSSFYRGPGRGRVNSPLHF TGTGTCAGCAGTTTTTATAGGGGCCCGGGGAGGGGGCGAGTGAATTCACCCCTCCACTTT
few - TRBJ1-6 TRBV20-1 CSAANRQGMVSPLHF TGCAGTGCCGCAAACCGGCAGGGGATGGTTTCACCCCTCCACTTT
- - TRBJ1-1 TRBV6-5 CASGYSTVGMNTEAFF TGTGCCAGCGGTTACTCGACGGTGGGGATGAACACTGAAGCTTTCTTT
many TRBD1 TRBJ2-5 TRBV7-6 CASSLHLGQGTGETQYF TGTGCCAGCAGCTTACACCTGGGACAGGGGACAGGAGAGACCCAGTACTTC
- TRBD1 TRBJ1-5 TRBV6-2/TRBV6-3 CASSPRQGIVPQHF TGTGCCAGCAGTCCTCGACAGGGGATAGTTCCCCAGCATTTT
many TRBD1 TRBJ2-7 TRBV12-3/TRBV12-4 CASSFSGTAYEQYF TGTGCCAGCAGTTTTTCAGGGACAGCCTACGAGCAGTACTTC
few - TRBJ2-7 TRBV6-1 CASSPTADSYEQYF TGTGCCAGCAGTCCAACCGCCGACAGCTACGAGCAGTACTTC
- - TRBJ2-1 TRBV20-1 CSARGHARNNEQFF TGCAGTGCTAGAGGTCACGCTCGGAACAATGAGCAGTTCTTC
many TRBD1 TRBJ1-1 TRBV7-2 CASSFDRGTEAFF TGTGCCAGCAGCTTCGACAGGGGCACTGAAGCTTTCTTT
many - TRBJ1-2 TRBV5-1 CASSRETVPYGYTF TGCGCCAGCAGCCGTGAGACAGTCCCCTATGGCTACACCTTC
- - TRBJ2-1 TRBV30 CAWIWGNEQFF TGTGCCTGGATATGGGGCAATGAGCAGTTCTTC
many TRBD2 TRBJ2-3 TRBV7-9 CASSLAELAGHTDTQYF TGTGCCAGCAGCTTAGCCGAACTAGCGGGTCACACAGATACGCAGTATTTT
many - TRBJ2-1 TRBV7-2 CASAKLVGSYNEQFF TGTGCCAGCGCGAAGCTCGTTGGCTCCTACAATGAGCAGTTCTTC
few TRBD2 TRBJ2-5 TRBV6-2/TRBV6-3 CASRYGGASQTQYF TGTGCCAGCAGGTACGGGGGGGCCTCGCAGACCCAGTACTTC
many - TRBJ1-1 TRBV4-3 CASSQAGGAEAFF TGCGCCAGCAGCCAAGCGGGGGGCGCGGAAGCTTTCTTT
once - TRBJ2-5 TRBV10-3 CAIREQGKETQYF TGTGCCATCAGAGAACAGGGTAAAGAGACCCAGTACTTC
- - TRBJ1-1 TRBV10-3 CAISERSEAFF TGTGCCATCAGTGAGCGGTCTGAAGCTTTCTTT
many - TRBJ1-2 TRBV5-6 CASTPLGSGYGYTF TGTGCCAGCACCCCCCTCGGCAGCGGCTATGGCTACACCTTC
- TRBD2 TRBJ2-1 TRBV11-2 CASSLEASGSPYNEQFF TGTGCCAGCAGCTTAGAAGCTAGCGGGAGCCCCTACAATGAGCAGTTCTTC
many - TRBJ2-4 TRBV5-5 CASRAGDLAKNIQYF TGTGCCAGCAGGGCAGGCGATCTAGCCAAAAACATTCAGTACTTC
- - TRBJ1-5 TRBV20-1 CSAKGPDRINQPQHF TGCAGTGCTAAAGGCCCTGACAGAATCAATCAGCCCCAGCATTTT
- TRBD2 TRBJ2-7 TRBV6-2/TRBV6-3 CASTWGGGSYNEQYF TGTGCCAGCACGTGGGGCGGGGGGAGCTACAATGAGCAGTACTTC
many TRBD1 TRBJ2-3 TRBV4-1 CASSQSGTGAGSDTQYF TGCGCCAGCAGCCAATCTGGGACAGGAGCTGGATCAGATACGCAGTATTTT
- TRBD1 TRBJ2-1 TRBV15 CATSRNVQGDGETQFF TGTGCCACCAGCAGGAATGTCCAGGGGGACGGGGAGACCCAGTTCTTC
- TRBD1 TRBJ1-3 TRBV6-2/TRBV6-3 CASSDDRGPGNTIYF TGTGCCAGCAGTGACGACAGGGGACCTGGAAACACCATATATTTT
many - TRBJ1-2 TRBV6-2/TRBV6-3 CASSMTAYGYTF TGTGCCAGCAGTATGACAGCCTATGGCTACACCTTC
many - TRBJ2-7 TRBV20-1 CSARGLSRQGGFDEQYF TGCAGTGCTAGAGGGCTTTCGAGGCAGGGAGGTTTCGACGAGCAGTACTTC
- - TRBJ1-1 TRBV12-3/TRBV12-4 CASSFEGSGTEAFF TGTGCCAGCAGTTTCGAGGGCTCGGGGACTGAAGCTTTCTTT
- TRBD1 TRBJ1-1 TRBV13 CASSYRGGGTEAFF TGTGCCAGCAGCTACAGGGGAGGGGGCACTGAAGCTTTCTTT
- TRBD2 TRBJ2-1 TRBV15 CATSSKTSGGHYNEQFF TGTGCCACCTCATCTAAGACGAGCGGGGGCCACTACAATGAGCAGTTCTTC
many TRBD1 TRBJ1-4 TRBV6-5 CASSPRAGGGKLFF TGTGCCAGCAGCCCCCGGGCAGGGGGGGGAAAACTGTTTTTT
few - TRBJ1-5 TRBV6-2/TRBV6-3 CASSYDGRWNQPQHF TGTGCCAGCAGTTACGATGGGAGATGGAATCAGCCCCAGCATTTT
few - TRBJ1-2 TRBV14 CASSQDSRHLGYGYTF TGTGCCAGCAGCCAAGATTCGAGACACCTAGGCTATGGCTACACCTTC
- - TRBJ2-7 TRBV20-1 CSVHPTSGYEQYF TGCAGTGTCCATCCTACCTCAGGGTATGAGCAGTACTTC
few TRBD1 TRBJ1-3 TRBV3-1 CASSLTTGAGNTIYF TGTGCCAGCAGTCTAACGACAGGGGCCGGAAACACCATATATTTT
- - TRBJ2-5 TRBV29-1 CSVSGGQETQYF TGCAGCGTTTCTGGGGGGCAAGAGACCCAGTACTTC
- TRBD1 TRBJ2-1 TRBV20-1 CSATGQGANEQFF TGCAGTGCCACTGGACAGGGGGCAAATGAGCAGTTCTTC
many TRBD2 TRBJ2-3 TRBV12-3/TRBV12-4 CASSSGGLLDTQYF TGTGCCAGCAGTTCTGGGGGACTACTAGATACGCAGTATTTT
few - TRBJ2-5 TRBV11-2 CASSSGRVETQYF TGTGCCAGCAGCTCTGGTCGGGTAGAGACCCAGTACTTC
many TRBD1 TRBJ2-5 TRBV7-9 CASSYWTGGLGGETQYF TGTGCCAGCAGCTACTGGACAGGGGGCCTGGGCGGAGAGACCCAGTACTTC
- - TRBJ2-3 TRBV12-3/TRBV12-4 CASSLRLVGADTQYF TGTGCCAGCAGTTTAAGGCTAGTGGGAGCGGATACGCAGTATTTT
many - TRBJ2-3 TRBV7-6 CASKLGTPPSTDTQYF TGTGCCAGCAAGCTAGGGACGCCTCCTAGCACAGATACGCAGTATTTT
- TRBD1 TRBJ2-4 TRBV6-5 CASMLRTGVSKNIQYF TGTGCCAGCATGTTAAGGACAGGGGTGTCCAAAAACATTCAGTACTTC
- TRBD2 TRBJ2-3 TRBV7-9 CASSLGSGGTGTDTQYF TGTGCCAGCAGCTTGGGTAGCGGGGGGACCGGCACAGATACGCAGTATTTT
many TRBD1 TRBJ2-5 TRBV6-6 CASSYVTGKETQYF TGTGCCAGCAGTTACGTGACAGGGAAAGAGACCCAGTACTTC
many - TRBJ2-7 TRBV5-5 CASRTGTLTYEQYF TGTGCCAGCAGAACGGGGACACTGACCTACGAGCAGTACTTC
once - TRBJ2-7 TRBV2 CAGSVEGGPYEQYF TGTGCCGGCAGCGTGGAGGGAGGCCCCTACGAGCAGTACTTC
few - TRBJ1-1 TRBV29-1 CSVDLSGKGFNTEAFF TGCAGCGTTGATCTGTCCGGGAAGGGCTTTAACACTGAAGCTTTCTTT
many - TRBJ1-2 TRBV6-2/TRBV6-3 CASSYRQTYNYGYTF TGTGCCAGCAGTTATCGGCAGACCTATAACTATGGCTACACCTTC
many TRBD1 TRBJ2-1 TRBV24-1 CATSDLPGTAYNEQFF TGTGCCACCAGTGATTTGCCGGGGACAGCCTACAATGAGCAGTTCTTC